What follows is one T cell receptor beta chain and its context. The sample holds many counts of this clonotype. Its antigen has not been determined. Base qualities are not at hand, and no much larger clone is one base apart. This entry is derived from a study of response to subunit inactivated influenza vaccine listed by TCRdb under 2018. About the investigation overall: To follow how T cells responded to a trivalent subunit inactivated influenza vaccine, the researchers relied on deep quantitative profiling of the T cell receptor repertoire.

Library method: RT-PCR. Instrument used: Illumina HiSeq 2500. The public reads were run again by TCRdb, first through fastp at Q25 and then through MiXCR, and only productive beta chains were kept. Every CDR3 protein is listed once, alongside the most common genes and DNA of its rows. This sample holds about 540,000 distinct CDR3 sequences; around a quarter were observed only once. Jointly, the top ten make up roughly 2.8% of the sample. The paper's findings and limits, for the study overall: According to the authors, only a limited number of new T cells may be recruited by each seasonal influenza vaccination.

The sample also formed part of further work on T cells expressing NK-cell markers. From that second study: 5'RACE template switching, by which a universal primer site and unique molecular identifiers were added, was used to make TCR beta cDNA libraries. Three sorted T-cell subsets (CD3+CD56+NKG2C+, CD3+CD56+NKG2C- and CD3+CD56-NKG2C+) from fewer than 10 donors had their TCR beta-chain repertoires profiled. Of the eight sequenced donors, seven were found to be HCMV-seropositive and one was found to be HCMV-seronegative. In several experiments an anti-gammadeltaTCR antibody was added to restrict sorting to alphabetaTCR-expressing T cells. For roughly six donors, the dominant CD3+CD56+NKG2C+ clonotypes were among the top 10 CD8+ clonotypes and accounted for about 1.0-7.0% of CD8+ T cells. Those dominant clonotypes were again the most abundant among CD3+CD56-NKG2C+ cells in a few donors, at about 25-60.1%. It remained unclear whether the expanded NKG2C-expressing T cell clones were specific for HCMV antigens. All eight donors whose samples were sequenced were randomly selected healthy volunteers, three of them men and five women. To determine HCMV serostatus, a commercial ELISA kit was used to detect HCMV-specific IgG in serum. Peripheral blood mononuclear cells were isolated from blood by Ficoll density gradient centrifugation. Using Miltenyi isolation kits, CD4+ and CD8+ T cells were isolated from PBMC through magnetic immunoseparation. cDNA synthesis was primed from the TCR beta constant segment and was followed by two successive PCR amplification steps. The libraries were sequenced on Illumina HiSeq 2000/2500, MiSeq or NextSeq, producing 2 x 150 bp reads. MIGEC was used to demultiplex reads and group reads by UMI, and MiTCR was used to assemble and quantify clonotypes. To exclude erroneous sequences, any TCR cDNA sequence not supported by at least two reads was discarded. The tcR package was used for downstream repertoire analysis, with clonotypes matched between fractions based on CDR3 nucleotide sequence plus V segment. VDJmatch was used to annotate antigen specificity against VDJdb, with one amino acid substitution in CDR3 allowed.

Sequencing used CD4+ T cells sorted from PBMCs, obtained 12 days after vaccination. The sequence derives from a man between 45 and 60 years old who received an inactivated influenza vaccine. Donor details come from another sample of the same person, matched by shared clones.

The CDR3 protein is CSARDNGYTF. The base sequence is TGCAGTGCTAGAGATAATGGCTACACCTTC. This chain is built from TRBV20-1 and TRBJ1-2, with the identity of the D gene unclear. Spanning cysteine to phenylalanine, the CDR3 consists of 10 amino acids. CDR3 DNA is the only sequence kept; it has 30 bases, read in frame from the first base. As encoded in the germline V gene (reference sequence), CDR1 is DFQATT while CDR2 is SNEGSKA. The trim is 0 bases for V and 6 bases for J, with a gap of 2 bases between the germline ends.